This passage covers 31 T cell receptor beta chains from one sample sequenced in a study of blood T cell repertoires in COVID-19. TCRdb keeps only in-frame clones here, not all; method: immunoSEQ multiplex PCR. This sample has approximately 110,000 clones, with about two thirds found just once. Sequencing used peripheral blood. All receptors derive from a human donor with acute or convalescent COVID-19. The donor label of this sample is uncertain.

This clone has just a few counts. V is TRBV21-1 and J is TRBJ2-3; the table's D call, TRBD1, has no DNA check behind it. TRBV21-1 is tagged as a pseudogene. The CDR3 has 18 residues. CDR3 coding DNA: TGTGCCAGCAGCCAAAAGGGCGGACAGGGGGAAGTCACAGATACGCAGTATTTT. Protein product: CASSQKGGQGEVTDTQYF.

This sequence joins TRBV25-1 and TRBJ1-2; tentatively, D is TRBD1 (5 bases). V shed 2 bases and J shed 2 bases, with 9 bases lying between them. The CDR3 has 14 residues. Germline lookup yields CDR1 MGHDK and CDR2 SYGVNS. The CDR3 here is CASSEMTANYGYTF. CDR3 nucleotides: TGTGCCAGCAGTGAAATGACAGCCAACTATGGCTACACCTTC.

V is TRBV14 and J is TRBJ1-2; D is perhaps TRBD1 (5 bases). V gave up 5 bases and J gave up 4 bases, with 14 bases separating them. Germline values: CDR1 SGHDN, CDR2 FVKESK. The CDR3 is made up of 14 amino acids. Here the CDR3 reads CASSERGFTYGYTF. The CDR3 DNA sequence: TGTGCCAGCAGCGAACGGGGGTTTACCTATGGCTACACCTTC. Full variable domain (remainder filled in from reference TRBV14 and TRBJ1-2): EAGVTQFPSHSVIEKGQTVTLRCDPISGHDNLYWYRRVMGKEIKFLLHFVKESKQDESGMPNNRFLAERTGGTYSTLKVQPAELEDSGVYFCASSERGFTYGYTFGSGTRLTVV.

The rearrangement joins TRBV2 to TRBJ2-1; TRBD2 agrees at 13 bases. Trimming at V came to 5 bases and at J to 6 bases, leaving 4 bases not matched to a gene. The CDR3 extends over 15 amino acids. Germline CDR1 and CDR2: SNHLY and FYNNEI. CDR3 bases: TGTGCCAGCAGTAAAACTAGCGGGGGGGCCAATGAGCAGTTCTTC. It codes for CASSKTSGGANEQFF.

The genes are TRBV6-6 and TRBJ1-1; a weak D match, TRBD1 (5 bases). This CDR3 has 15 residues. Trimming pared 6 bases from V and 1 base from J, leaving 15 bases between. Germline V gives CDR1 MNHNY, CDR2 SVGAGI (reference sequence). Here the CDR3 reads CASRIIGQSNTEAFF. As DNA, the CDR3 is TGTGCCAGCAGGATAATTGGACAATCGAACACTGAAGCTTTCTTT.

As for this clone: An end of the junction differs from the germline gene, which may be a read error. This sequence joins TRBV7-7 and TRBJ1-5; D ambiguous. The CDR3 has 16 amino acids. Germline V gene data show CDR1 as SSHAT and CDR2 as FNYEAQ (reference sequence). The CDR3 coding sequence is TGTGCTAGCAGCTTAGCGCCGAGCTCTAGCAATCAGCCCCAGCATTTT. Encoded protein: CASSLAPSSSNQPQHF.

The rearrangement joins TRBV7-2 to TRBJ2-5; 7 bases align to TRBD2. With V trimmed by 5 bases and J by 2 bases, 5 bases remained unmatched. The CDR3 is made up of 14 amino acids. Germline V gene lookup returns CDR1 SGHTA and CDR2 FQGNSA. For the CDR3, the DNA is TGTGCCAGCAGCCCAAGGACTAGACAAGAGACCCAGTACTTC. Translation: CASSPRTRQETQYF. The whole variable domain, remainder taken from reference TRBV7-2 and TRBJ2-5, is GAGVSQSPSNKVTEKGKDVELRCDPISGHTALYWYRQSLGQGLEFLIYFQGNSAPDKSGLPSDRFSAERTGGSVSTLTIQRTQQEDSAVYLCASSPRTRQETQYFGPGTRLLVL.

V usage is TRBV5-1 and J usage is TRBJ2-5; possibly TRBD2 for D (5 bases). The CDR3 sequence is 15 residues long. The germline V and J ends were trimmed by 0 bases and 4 bases, with 13 bases remaining between them. CDR1 is SGHRS and CDR2 is YFSETQ in the germline V gene. The CDR3: CASSLEGSGAETQYF. CDR3 DNA: TGCGCCAGCAGCTTGGAAGGGAGCGGTGCAGAGACCCAGTACTTC.

V and J are TRBV4-2 and TRBJ1-4; TRBD1 matches at 7 bases. The trim removed 4 bases at V and 3 bases at J, leaving 17 bases unmatched. Per germline, CDR1 LGHNA and CDR2 YNFKEQ. The CDR3 loop spans 19 amino acids. This CDR3 reads CASSPKQGWIGGANEKLFF. The CDR3 bases are TGTGCCAGCAGCCCTAAACAGGGGTGGATCGGAGGGGCTAATGAAAAACTGTTTTTT.

This clone was counted a few times. V usage is TRBV21-1 and J usage is TRBJ2-7; TRBD2 reflects the table's D call only, with no check against the DNA. TRBV21-1 is given as a pseudogene. The CDR3 is 12 amino acids. Written as DNA, the CDR3 is TGTGCCAGCAGCAATTCCCTTTACGAGCAGTACTTC. As protein: CASSNSLYEQYF.

This sequence joins TRBV4-1 and TRBJ2-7; 8 bases map to TRBD1. V shed 3 bases and J 2 bases; nucleotides not matched to a gene: 6. The CDR3 length is 15 residues. Germline assignment: CDR1 MGHRA and CDR2 YSYEKL. Here the CDR3 reads CASSHPGQVTYEQYF. The CDR3 DNA follows: TGCGCCAGCAGCCACCCGGGACAGGTGACCTACGAGCAGTACTTC.

The chain uses TRBV9 and TRBJ1-6; 8 bases match TRBD1. Looked up from germline, CDR1 is SGDLS and CDR2 is YYNGEE. The CDR3 runs 16 residues. Trimming cost V 4 bases and J 5 bases; bases outside gene matches: 8. This chain's CDR3 is CASSPSNRGDNSPLHF. The CDR3 DNA is TGTGCCAGCAGCCCCAGCAACAGGGGGGATAATTCACCCCTCCACTTT.

The gene calls are TRBV12-3 or TRBV12-4 and TRBJ1-6; D gene unclear. The CDR3 consists of 12 residues. With 6 bases removed from V and 7 bases from J, the gap between germline ends came to 7 bases. CDR3 sequence reads: CASREANSPLHF. Here the CDR3 DNA reads TGTGCCAGCAGGGAAGCGAATTCACCCCTCCACTTT.

The chain has TRBV5-4 and TRBJ1-3; 9 nucleotides align to TRBD1. The germline CDR1 and CDR2 sequences are SGHNT and YYREEE (reference sequence). The CDR3 has 18 residues. J lost 0 bases, V lost 2 bases, and 9 bases had no gene match. The CDR3 DNA follows: TGTGCCAGCAGCTTACGACCGGGACAGGGTAACTCTGGAAACACCATATATTTT. Protein: CASSLRPGQGNSGNTIYF.

This clone has just one count. The chain joins TRBV19 to TRBJ1-5, with D perhaps matching TRBD1 (5 bases). Germline V gene lookup returns CDR1 LNHDA and CDR2 SQIVND (reference sequence). The V gene lost 1 base and the J gene lost 8 bases, with 12 bases spanning the gap. The CDR3 spans 14 residues. This CDR3 is CASSIAWTSKPQHF. Here the CDR3 DNA reads TGTGCCAGTAGTATAGCCTGGACATCCAAGCCCCAGCATTTT. Together with reference TRBV19 and TRBJ1-5, the CDR3 gives the full variable domain: DGGITQSPKYLFRKEGQNVTLSCEQNLNHDAMYWYRQDPGQGLRLIYYSQIVNDFQKGDIAEGYSVSREKKESFPLTVTSAQKNPTAFYLCASSIAWTSKPQHFGDGTRLSIL.

The chain employs TRBV15 and TRBJ2-7; 9 bases are a match to TRBD1. V was clipped by 0 bases and J by 1 base; unmatched bases: 13. Germline V gives CDR1 LNHNV, CDR2 YYDKDF (reference sequence). The CDR3 is 19 residues long. The CDR3 DNA sequence: TGTGCCACCAGCAGAGATCGGGGACAGGGAGGTTGGATTTCCTACGAGCAGTACGTC. Protein sequence: CATSRDRGQGGWISYEQYV.

The chain recombines TRBV6-5 with TRBJ1-2; TRBD1 agrees at 10 bases. With V trimmed by 6 bases and J by 2 bases, 0 bases remained unmatched. The CDR3 length is 13 residues. The germline V gene has CDR1 MNHEY and CDR2 SVGAGI. CDR3 amino acids: CASRDRGNYGYTF. The CDR3, as DNA: TGTGCCAGCAGGGACAGGGGGAACTATGGCTACACCTTC.

The gene calls are TRBV2 and TRBJ1-5; D not resolved. This CDR3 has 16 residues. Germline assignment: CDR1 SNHLY and CDR2 FYNNEI. V lost 3 bases, J lost 0 bases, and 12 bases lay in between. Written as DNA, the CDR3 is TGTGCCAGCAGTGAGCTAGGTGATTATAGCAATCAGCCCCAGCATTTT. Protein: CASSELGDYSNQPQHF.

This clone was recorded many times. This CDR3 reads CASSSRTGGGYGYTF. CDR3 DNA sequence: TGTGCCAGCAGCTCCCGGACAGGGGGCGGCTATGGCTACACCTTC. The gene calls are TRBV3-1 (or the pseudogene TRBV3-2) and TRBJ1-2, with 11 bases fitting TRBD1. Germline lookup yields CDR1 LGHDT and CDR2 YNNKEL (reference sequence). The CDR3 covers 15 residues. The trim removed 5 bases at V and 4 bases at J, leaving 6 bases unmatched.

The CDR3 is CASSARGGLTDTQYF. The CDR3 DNA follows: TGCGCCAGCAGTGCGCGCGGGGGGCTCACAGATACGCAGTATTTT. The chain employs TRBV10-2 and TRBJ2-3, with 8 positions matching TRBD2. The V gene end was trimmed by 4 bases and the J gene end by 2 bases; junction bases not matched to a gene: 5. CDR1 WSHSY and CDR2 SAAADI come from the germline V gene. This CDR3 is built from 15 residues.

This chain uses TRBV7-2 with TRBJ2-5; 9 bases are shared with TRBD2. CDR3 length equals 17 residues. Germline V CDR1 and CDR2: SGHTA, FQGNSA. V trimming: 0 bases; J trimming: 6 bases; junction bases outside the gene matches: 11. DNA for the CDR3: TGTGCCAGCAGCTTAGCGGGGCGCGGCGGGGGGGCGAAGACCCAGTACTTC. Translation: CASSLAGRGGGAKTQYF.

V is TRBV3-1 (or the pseudogene TRBV3-2) and J is TRBJ2-5, with D possibly TRBD1 on 5 matching bases. This CDR3 region has 14 residues. V was shortened by 4 bases and J by 1 base, with 10 bases between the two germline ends. The germline gives CDR1 LGHDT, CDR2 YNNKEL (reference sequence). Here the CDR3 DNA reads TGTGCCAGCAGCCCCCGACAGTTCCAAGAGACCCAGTACTTC. It is translated as CASSPRQFQETQYF.

J is TRBJ1-5 and V is TRBV23-1; D is undetermined. TRBV23-1 is an ORF, with its function uncertain. The CDR3 extends over 12 amino acids. The V and J ends lost 4 bases and 9 bases respectively, with 10 bases between them. The CDR3 DNA reads as TGCGCCAGCAGTCTCTGTCCCCGGCCCCAGCATTTT. It yields the protein CASSLCPRPQHF.

The rearrangement uses TRBV7-2 and TRBJ2-5; 9 nucleotides align to TRBD1. The CDR3 totals 15 residues. Germline V gene lookup returns CDR1 SGHTA and CDR2 FQGNSA. With V trimmed by 5 bases and J by 5 bases, 9 bases remained unmatched. The CDR3 DNA is TGTGCCAGCAGCCTAGGGGACAGGGAGACGGAGACCCAGTACTTC. Translation gives CASSLGDRETETQYF.

This clone was seen a handful of times. The chain joins TRBV11-2 to TRBJ1-3; D is uncertain. V lost 2 bases to trimming and J lost 3 bases, with 8 bases between them. Germline-derived CDR1 and CDR2 are SGHAT and FQNNGV. The CDR3 has 14 amino acids. CDR3 sequence reads: CASSLQYIGNTIYF. The CDR3 nucleotides read TGTGCCAGCAGCTTACAGTATATTGGAAACACCATATATTTT.

V gene TRBV6-2 or TRBV6-3 combines with J gene TRBJ1-1; D remains unclear. Germline assignment: CDR1 MNHEY and CDR2 SVGEGT. V was trimmed by 3 bases and J by 1 base, leaving 6 bases between them. CDR3 length: 13 amino acids. The CDR3 nucleotides read TGTGCCAGCAGTTATCAGTGGAACACTGAAGCTTTCTTT. Encoded protein: CASSYQWNTEAFF.

This clone was seen just once. V and J are TRBV10-2 and TRBJ2-7, with 9 bases aligning to TRBD2. The CDR3 runs to 14 residues. The germline V gene has CDR1 WSHSY and CDR2 SAAADI. The trim removed 5 bases at V and 3 bases at J, leaving 5 bases unmatched. The CDR3 sequence is CASSPSGDYYEQYF. The CDR3 DNA follows: TGCGCCAGCAGTCCTAGCGGGGACTACTACGAGCAGTACTTC.

Details on this clone: Sequence at one end of the junction differs from germline and may be a read error. The chain uses TRBV5-6 and TRBJ2-7; D gene ambiguous. Germline V gene sequence: CDR1 SGHDT, CDR2 YYEEEE. The CDR3 totals 12 residues. The CDR3 sequence is CASGLAGYEQYF. The CDR3 DNA sequence: TGTGCCAGCGGCTTGGCCGGCTACGAGCAGTACTTC.

The chain couples TRBV28 to TRBJ2-1, with D possibly being TRBD1 (5 bases). The CDR3 spans 14 residues. CDR1 MDHEN and CDR2 SYDVKM come from the germline V gene. Trimming took 5 bases from V and 5 from J, leaving 13 bases between them. In DNA, the CDR3 is TGTGCCAGCAGTCCCCTGGGGCGACACAATGAGCAGTTCTTC. Its protein product is CASSPLGRHNEQFF.

Comments on this clone: This may arise from a read error, as a much more abundant clone is one base away. The rearrangement uses TRBV6-5 and TRBJ1-1; the D gene is possibly TRBD1 (5 bases). CDR3 length: 13 residues. The V and J ends lost 2 bases and 1 base respectively, with 5 bases between them. Germline V lookup: CDR1 MNHEY, CDR2 SVGAGI. The CDR3 protein is CASSYTGNTEAFF. CDR3 in DNA: TGTGCCAGCAGTTACACAGGGAACACTGAAGCTTTCTTT.

This clone appeared a single time. This specimen includes other DNA sequences encoding the same CDR3. The V gene is TRBV28, the J gene TRBJ1-2; D possibly corresponds to TRBD1 (6 bases). The CDR3 totals 13 residues. CDR1 MDHEN and CDR2 SYDVKM come from the germline V gene. Trimming pared 5 bases from V and 4 bases from J, leaving 11 bases between. CDR3: CASSLTGIYGYTF. In DNA, the CDR3 is TGTGCCAGCAGTCTTACAGGGATCTATGGCTACACCTTC.